Following are 5 T cell receptor beta chains from one sample sequenced in a study of T cell clusters in autoimmune cytopenias. TRB rearrangements were amplified by touch-down multiplex PCR with mixed TRB-A/B primers. TCRdb derives one entry per CDR3 protein from the multiplex PCR reads, leaving out DNA. The ten top clones account for about 20%, within a sample of 8,000 to 9,500 distinct CDR3 sequences. TRB was amplified from approximately 250 ng of peripheral blood genomic DNA per sample. The sequenced sample consisted of peripheral blood. The receptors derive from a human donor with an autoimmune cytopenia or autoimmune hepatitis (not recorded which).

The V and J genes are TRBV5-4 and TRBJ2-5; checking the TCRdb D call of TRBD1 is not possible without DNA. Germline V gene data show CDR1 as SGHNT and CDR2 as YYREEE (reference sequence). The CDR3 sequence is 15 residues long. CDR3 sequence reads: CASSLGQGFGAAQYF. The variable domain in full, with the rest retrieved from reference TRBV5-4 and TRBJ2-5, is ETGVTQSPTHLIKTRGQQVTLRCSSQSGHNTVSWYQQALGQGPQFIFQYYREEENGRGNFPPRFSGLQFPNYSSELNVNALELDDSALYLCASSLGQGFGAAQYFGPGTRLLVL.

The chain carries TRBV12-3 or TRBV12-4 and TRBJ2-3; TCRdb's D gene call, TRBD2, goes unchecked for lack of DNA. The CDR3 is 16 amino acids. CDR3 residues: CATTQGVAGGTDTQYF.

V gene TRBV20-1 combines with J gene TRBJ2-5; there is no DNA to check the TCRdb D call of TRBD1. The CDR3 loop spans 15 amino acids. Germline V gene data show CDR1 as DFQATT and CDR2 as SNEGSKA (reference sequence). The CDR3 protein is CSARIGQGFGETQYF.

V is TRBV18 and J is TRBJ1-2; no DNA is available, so the TRBD1 call from TCRdb remains unchecked. This CDR3 contains 15 residues. Germline V gives CDR1 KGHSH, CDR2 LQKENI. The CDR3 reads CASSPRQGANYGYTF.

The rearrangement uses TRBV7-3 and TRBJ1-1. The CDR3 sequence is 14 residues long. CDR1 SGHTA and CDR2 FQGTGA come from the germline V gene. The CDR3 reads CASSSGPRNTEAFF. Variable domain in full (rest from reference TRBV7-3 and TRBJ1-1): GAGVSQTPSNKVTEKGKYVELRCDPISGHTALYWYRQSLGQGPEFLIYFQGTGAADDSGLPNDRFFAVRPEGSVSTLKIQRTERGDSAVYLCASSSGPRNTEAFFGQGTRLTVV.